This TCR beta chain is drawn from a study of T cells in localized non-small cell lung cancer. Repertoires were generated with immunoSEQ multiplex PCR, while TCRdb's copy carries only in-frame clones and drops some. The table has some 20,000 clones, around 90% seen once. General observations from the study: The greatest T cell clonality was found in uninvolved adjacent lung (higher than in tumor). Within adjacent lung there appeared a median around 55 of the top 100 tumor clones.

As for this clone: Its antigen is currently unknown.

From germline, CDR1 is MRHNA and CDR2 SNTAGT. V was clipped by 3 bases and J by 0 bases, with 11 bases between them. The CDR3 loop spans 15 amino acids. The J gene is TRBJ1-1, the V gene TRBV6-4, with D possibly matching TRBD1 (5 bases). This sequence was found in a woman between 40 and 69 years old with stage I lung adenocarcinoma. The specimen comprised peripheral blood, sampled before any cancer treatment. CDR3 protein: CASSDSTEMNTEAFF. The CDR3 bases are TGTGCCAGCAGTGATTCGACAGAGATGAACACTGAAGCTTTCTTT.